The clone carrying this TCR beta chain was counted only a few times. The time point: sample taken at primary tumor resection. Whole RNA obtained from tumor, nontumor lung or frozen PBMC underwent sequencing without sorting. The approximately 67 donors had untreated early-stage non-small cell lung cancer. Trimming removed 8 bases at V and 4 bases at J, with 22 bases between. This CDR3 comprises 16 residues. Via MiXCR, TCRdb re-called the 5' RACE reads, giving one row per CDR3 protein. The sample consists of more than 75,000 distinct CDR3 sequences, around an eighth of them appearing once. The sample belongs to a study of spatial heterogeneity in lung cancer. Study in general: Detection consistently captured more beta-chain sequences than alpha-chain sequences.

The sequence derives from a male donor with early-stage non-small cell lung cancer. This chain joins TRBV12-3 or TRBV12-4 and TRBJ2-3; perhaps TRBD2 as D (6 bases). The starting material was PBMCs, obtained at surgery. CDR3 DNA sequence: TGTGCCAGCGAGCCCTGGAGGGGTCAAAGGCCAGATACGCAGTATTTT. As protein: CASEPWRGQRPDTQYF.